What follows describes a single TCR beta chain. CDR3 length: 14 amino acids. The ends lost 3 bases at V and 6 bases at J; junction bases unmatched: 5. The germline V gene encodes CDR1 LGHNA and CDR2 YNFKEQ. These data originate in a study of T cells after yellow fever vaccination. Study-level background: Where fractions had low cell numbers, libraries were prepared from them with the SMART-Seq v4 Ultra Low Input RNA kit.

Template switching by 5'RACE produced TCR cDNA, adding a universal primer site and UMIs. TCRdb processed the 5' RACE reads anew with MiXCR; each CDR3 protein has one entry. Of about 230,000 distinct CDR3 sequences listed, approximately 6.8% were seen once; the top ten hold 0.85% to 1.2%. Sample: CD4+ T cells sorted from PBMCs, taken on the day of the yellow fever booster vaccination. The gene calls are TRBV4-2 and TRBJ2-1; TRBD1 aligns across 7 bases. The receptor was derived from a man aged 25 to 45 who received the YFV17D yellow fever vaccine. CDR3 amino acids: CASSHEGGRNEQFF. DNA of the CDR3: TGTGCCAGCAGCCACGAAGGGGGCCGCAATGAGCAGTTCTTC.